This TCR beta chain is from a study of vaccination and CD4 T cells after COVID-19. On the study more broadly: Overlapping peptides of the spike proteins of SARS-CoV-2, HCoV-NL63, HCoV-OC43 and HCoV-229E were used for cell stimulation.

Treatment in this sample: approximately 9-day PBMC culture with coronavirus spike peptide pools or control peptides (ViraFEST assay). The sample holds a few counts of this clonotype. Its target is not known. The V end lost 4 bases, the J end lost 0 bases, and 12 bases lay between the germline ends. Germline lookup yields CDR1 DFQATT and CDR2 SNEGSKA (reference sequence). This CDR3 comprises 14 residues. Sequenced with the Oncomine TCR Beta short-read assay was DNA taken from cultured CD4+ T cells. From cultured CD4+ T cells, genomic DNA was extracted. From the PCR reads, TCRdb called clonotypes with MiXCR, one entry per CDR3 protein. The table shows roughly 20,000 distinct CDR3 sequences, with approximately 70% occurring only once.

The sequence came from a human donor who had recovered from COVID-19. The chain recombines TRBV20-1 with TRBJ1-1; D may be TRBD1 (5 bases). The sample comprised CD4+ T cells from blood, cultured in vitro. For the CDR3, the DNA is TGCAGTGCTACATACGGGGGGGTGAACACTGAAGCTTTCTTT. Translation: CSATYGGVNTEAFF.